These 5 T cell receptor beta chains originate from one sample sequenced in a study of T cell repertoires in cytomegalovirus infection. TCRdb re-derived calls from the reads in MiXCR, one entry per CDR3 protein. The table has approximately 770,000 distinct CDR3 sequences, 25% to 35% seen once. Antigens of these TCRs are unknown. The material sequenced was cultured CD8+ T cells from PBMCs, taken from culture after CMV antigen stimulation. The receptors here all came from a human donor in good health (CMV status not recorded). Some clones in this sample may be carry-over from other donors' samples.

This clonotype was counted only a few times. The chain joins TRBV6-2 or TRBV6-3 to TRBJ2-5; TRBD2 matches at 7 bases. Germline-derived CDR1 and CDR2 are MNHEY and SVGEGT. The CDR3 is 15 amino acids. The junction had 9 bases not matched to a gene; V was cut back by 5 bases and J by 3 bases. The CDR3 DNA reads TGTGCCAGCAGTCAGGAATGGCTAGCGGAAGAGACCCAGTACTTC. Encoded protein: CASSQEWLAEETQYF.

The chain links TRBV5-1 to TRBJ1-6; no definite D call. Trimming shortened V by 1 base and J by 6 bases, and 8 bases separated the two germline ends. This CDR3 has 14 amino acids. CDR1 and CDR2 (germline): SGHRS, YFSETQ. CDR3 sequence reads: CASSLSAGNSPLHF. As DNA, the CDR3 is TGCGCCAGCAGCTTGTCGGCGGGTAATTCACCCCTCCACTTT.

This clonotype appeared many times. This rearrangement joins TRBV7-6 to TRBJ2-5, with D perhaps matching TRBD2 (6 bases). The CDR3 runs to 13 residues. The germline V gene encodes CDR1 SGHVS and CDR2 FNYEAQ. V was trimmed by 5 bases and J by 3 bases, leaving 10 bases between them. For the CDR3, the DNA is TGTGCCAGCAGCCCTCGACTAGAAGAGACCCAGTACTTC. It yields the protein CASSPRLEETQYF.

This clonotype came up a few times. The rearrangement uses TRBV14 and TRBJ1-2; D remains ambiguous. CDR1 and CDR2 (germline): SGHDN, FVKESK. The CDR3 has 14 amino acids. The V gene lost 3 bases and the J gene lost 4 bases, with 12 bases spanning the gap. DNA for the CDR3: TGTGCCAGCAGCCAGTATGAAATCTCCTATGGCTACACCTTC. This translates into CASSQYEISYGYTF.

The chain has TRBV19 and TRBJ2-1; 10 bases align to TRBD2. Germline lookup yields CDR1 LNHDA and CDR2 SQIVND (reference sequence). With V trimmed by 2 bases and J by 6 bases, 4 bases remained unmatched. The CDR3 spans 15 residues. The CDR3 region has the DNA TGTGCCAGTAGTATAACTAGCGGGGTAGTCAATGAGCAGTTCTTC. Protein product: CASSITSGVVNEQFF.